The 2 T cell receptor beta chains listed next were all sequenced from one sample in a study of blood T cell repertoires in COVID-19. Profiled with immunoSEQ multiplex PCR; TCRdb holds only in-frame clones, not every one. The profile shows approximately 67,000 clones, approximately 90% of them singletons. Sequences were obtained from peripheral blood. The receptors here all came from a woman aged 60 to 75 with active COVID-19.

This sequence joins TRBV10-3 and TRBJ1-2, with D perhaps TRBD1 (6 bases). This CDR3 spans 19 amino acids. Germline CDR1 and CDR2: ENHRY and SYGVKD. Trimming removed 4 bases from V and 4 bases from J, with 28 bases in between. The CDR3 loop reads CAISGGRSPADGDTYGYTF. The CDR3 DNA follows: TGTGCCATCAGTGGTGGACGATCCCCCGCCGATGGGGACACCTATGGCTACACCTTC.

This clone was found a few times. The chain employs TRBV27 and TRBJ2-2, with no clear D. Trimming cost V 5 bases and J 4 bases, with 8 bases left between them. The CDR3 extends over 13 amino acids. CDR1 MNHEY and CDR2 SMNVEV come from the germline V gene (reference sequence). For the CDR3, the DNA is TGTGCCAGCAGTGGAGTCGGCACCGGGGAGCTGTTTTTT. Amino acid sequence: CASSGVGTGELFF.